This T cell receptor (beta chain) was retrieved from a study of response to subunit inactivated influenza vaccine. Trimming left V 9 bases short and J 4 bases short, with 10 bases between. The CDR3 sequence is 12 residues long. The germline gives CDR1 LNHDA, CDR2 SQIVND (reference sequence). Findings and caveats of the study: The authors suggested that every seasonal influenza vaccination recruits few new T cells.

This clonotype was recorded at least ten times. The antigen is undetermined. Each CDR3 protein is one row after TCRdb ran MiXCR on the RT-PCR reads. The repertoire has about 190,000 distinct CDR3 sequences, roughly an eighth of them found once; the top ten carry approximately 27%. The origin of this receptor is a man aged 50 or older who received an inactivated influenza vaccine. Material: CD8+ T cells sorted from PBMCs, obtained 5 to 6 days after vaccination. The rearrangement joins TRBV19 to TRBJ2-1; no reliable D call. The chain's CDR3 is CASKDPYNEQFF. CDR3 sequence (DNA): TGTGCCAGCAAGGACCCATACAATGAGCAGTTCTTC.